A single sample is the source of the 13 T cell receptor beta chains below, sequenced in a study of blood T cell repertoires in COVID-19. Data came from immunoSEQ multiplex PCR; TCRdb stores just in-frame clones and leaves some out. The sample lists 65,000 to 85,000 clones; 70% to 80% were seen once. Sequenced sample: peripheral blood. These receptors were taken from a man in his fifties or sixties with active or convalescent COVID-19.

The chain employs TRBV15 and TRBJ2-3; D remains unclear. Germline loops: CDR1 LNHNV, CDR2 YYDKDF (reference sequence). The ends were cut back, 0 bases at V and 3 bases at J, with 19 bases in the middle. This CDR3 contains 18 residues. Written as DNA, the CDR3 is TGTGCCACCAGCAGAGATGGTCCGAAGCGATCGGCGACAGATACGCAGTATTTT. It encodes CATSRDGPKRSATDTQYF.

There are many counts of this clone. The chain couples TRBV5-4 to TRBJ2-7, with D possibly being TRBD2 (5 bases). Trimming left V 3 bases short and J 4 bases short, with 14 bases between. In germline, CDR1 is SGHNT, CDR2 YYREEE (reference sequence). The CDR3 extends over 14 amino acids. CDR3 bases: TGTGCCAGCAGCTCAGGACTTCAACCTTACGAGCAGTACTTC. Amino acids: CASSSGLQPYEQYF.

The chain carries TRBV5-6 and TRBJ2-7; perhaps TRBD1 as D (6 bases). Between the trimmed V and J ends, which lost 4 bases and 1 base, there was a span of 12 bases. The CDR3 loop spans 14 amino acids. Germline loops: CDR1 SGHDT, CDR2 YYEEEE. CDR3 in amino acids: CASSQGTHSYEQYF. The DNA for the CDR3 is TGTGCCAGCAGCCAGGGGACACATTCCTACGAGCAGTACTTC.

V and J are TRBV2 and TRBJ2-6; 11 positions match TRBD1. The trim removed 10 bases at V and 0 bases at J, leaving 2 bases unmatched. CDR3 length equals 15 residues. Germline lookup yields CDR1 SNHLY and CDR2 FYNNEI. CDR3 nucleotides: TGTGCCAACGGACAGGGGGCCTCTGGGGCCAACGTCCTGACTTTC. It yields the protein CANGQGASGANVLTF.

V gene TRBV30 combines with J gene TRBJ1-2; TRBD1 is a possible D gene (6 bases). V lost 1 base to trimming and J lost 6 bases, with 9 bases between them. The CDR3 has 12 residues. CDR1 and CDR2 (germline): GTSNPN, SVGIG (reference sequence). This CDR3 is CAWSAAGDGYTF. For the CDR3, the DNA is TGTGCCTGGAGTGCGGCAGGGGATGGCTACACCTTC.

This chain connects TRBV6-2 or TRBV6-3 to TRBJ2-7, with 9 positions matching TRBD1. The germline CDR1 and CDR2 sequences are MNHEY and SVGEGT. This CDR3 spans 13 amino acids. With V trimmed by 2 bases and J by 5 bases, 1 base remained unmatched. The CDR3 is CASSYRTGDEQYF. The CDR3 region has the DNA TGTGCCAGCAGTTACAGGACAGGGGACGAGCAGTACTTC.

This clone was observed a few times. V and J are TRBV28 and TRBJ2-4; 8 positions agree with TRBD2. The germline V gene encodes CDR1 MDHEN and CDR2 SYDVKM. The CDR3 consists of 17 residues. The junction had 10 bases not matched to a gene; V was cut back by 2 bases and J by 4 bases. The CDR3 here is CASSLAAGGGLKNIQYF. The CDR3 nucleotides are TGTGCCAGCAGTTTAGCGGCCGGGGGGGGACTGAAAAACATTCAGTACTTC.

The V and J genes are TRBV6-6 and TRBJ2-3; 8 bases match TRBD1. This CDR3 region has 15 residues. Losses at the gene ends were 4 bases for V and 5 bases for J; bases not matched to a gene: 8. Germline loops: CDR1 MNHNY, CDR2 SVGAGI (reference sequence). For the CDR3, the DNA is TGTGCCAGCAGTTGGCCCGACAGGGGCGGAGATACGCAGTATTTT. It encodes CASSWPDRGGDTQYF.

This chain joins TRBV6-5 and TRBJ2-1, with a weak D call TRBD2 (6 bases). Between the trimmed V and J ends, which lost 6 bases and 6 bases, there was a span of 9 bases. CDR3 size: 12 residues. Germline lookup yields CDR1 MNHEY and CDR2 SVGAGI. CDR3 in DNA: TGTGCCAGCAGCCAGACTAGCAATGAGCAGTTCTTC. Protein product: CASSQTSNEQFF.

Only one count was recorded for this clone. The rearrangement joins TRBV9 to TRBJ2-2, with D hard to call. There are 14 residues in the CDR3. Germline V CDR1 and CDR2: SGDLS, YYNGEE. Trimming removed 3 bases at V and 1 base at J, with 7 bases between. The CDR3 region is CASSAQWNTGELFF. The CDR3 DNA sequence: TGTGCCAGCAGCGCACAATGGAACACCGGGGAGCTGTTTTTT.

The V gene is TRBV3-1 (or the pseudogene TRBV3-2), the J gene TRBJ2-3; D might be TRBD1 (5 bases). Trimming left V 5 bases short and J 5 bases short, with 14 bases between. CDR3 size: 14 residues. CDR1 and CDR2 from the germline V gene are LGHDT and YNNKEL (reference sequence). The CDR3 reads CASSYAGQGDTQYF. CDR3 nucleotides: TGTGCCAGCAGCTACGCCGGCCAGGGAGATACGCAGTATTTT.

The chain uses TRBV7-2 and TRBJ1-5; TRBD1 aligns across 7 bases. Germline lookup yields CDR1 SGHTA and CDR2 FQGNSA. V dropped 5 bases and J dropped 3; count of bases not matched to a gene: 7. The length of the CDR3 is 15 residues. CDR3 amino acids: CASSRDSPINQPQHF. The CDR3 nucleotides are TGTGCCAGCAGCCGGGACAGTCCCATCAATCAGCCCCAGCATTTT.

The chain uses TRBV5-1 and TRBJ2-1; a weak D match, TRBD2 (5 bases). The CDR3 contains 12 residues. Trimming cost V 4 bases and J 8 bases, with 10 bases left between them. Germline loops: CDR1 SGHRS, CDR2 YFSETQ. CDR3 nucleotides: TGCGCCAGCAGCCGGACTGACGATGAGCAGTTCTTC. It codes for CASSRTDDEQFF.